Below, 32 T cell receptor beta chains from the same sample are listed, as sequenced in a study of T cells in Graves' hyperthyroidism and ophthalmopathy. RNA transcripts yielded amplified TCR beta CDR3 regions. Initially, a first-round RT-PCR of the TCR CDR3 employed the HTBI primer set. In TCRdb, the multiplex PCR reads were re-called with MiXCR into one record per CDR3 protein. The sample holds 500,000 to 650,000 distinct CDR3 sequences; approximately 48% are singletons and the top ten take around 47%. Sequenced input: peripheral blood or thyroid tissue (not recorded which). These TCRs come from an adult woman with Graves' disease, either hyperthyroidism or ophthalmopathy (not recorded which).

Many counts were recorded for this clonotype. The rearrangement joins TRBV20-1 to TRBJ1-1; D is undetermined. V dropped 8 bases and J dropped 7 bases, with 8 bases sitting between them. The CDR3 is 9 amino acids. Germline V gives CDR1 DFQATT, CDR2 SNEGSKA (reference sequence). In DNA form, the CDR3 reads TGCAGTCCCCGGAATGAAGCTTTCTTT. It encodes CSPRNEAFF.

A remark on this clonotype: Since a much larger clone is just one base distant, this may be a read error. V and J are TRBV10-3 and TRBJ2-7, with D perhaps matching TRBD1 (6 bases). Deletions cut 5 bases from V and 5 bases from J, with 16 bases between. The CDR3 is 14 residues long. Germline V lookup: CDR1 ENHRY, CDR2 SYGVKD. The CDR3 DNA reads as TGTGCCATCAGTCCCTTTAGGACAGTAAACGAGCAGTACTTC. This sequence encodes CAISPFRTVNEQYF.

This clonotype has at least ten counts. This rearrangement joins TRBV3-1 to TRBJ1-2, with D perhaps TRBD1 (5 bases). Germline V lookup: CDR1 LGHDT, CDR2 YNNKEL (reference sequence). V lost 3 bases and J 0 bases, leaving 8 bases between the germline ends. The CDR3 spans 14 residues. The CDR3 DNA is TGTGCCAGCAGCCAGACAGACACTAACTATGGCTACACCTTC. Its translation: CASSQTDTNYGYTF. The full variable domain, its missing parts supplied by reference TRBV3-1 and TRBJ1-2, is DTAVSQTPKYLVTQMGNDKSIKCEQNLGHDTMYWYKQDSKKFLKIMFSYNNKELIINETVPNRFSPKSPDKAHLNLHINSLELGDSAVYFCASSQTDTNYGYTFGSGTRLTVV.

The table lists this clonotype with many counts. For the CDR3, the DNA is TGCGCCAGCAGCTCCCTCAGACAGGGGGAAGGGGAAGGCTACACCTTC. Its translation: CASSSLRQGEGEGYTF. V and J are TRBV5-1 and TRBJ1-2; TRBD1 aligns across 9 bases. The CDR3 covers 16 residues. In germline, CDR1 is SGHRS, CDR2 YFSETQ. Trimming removed 3 bases from V and 8 bases from J; junction bases left unmatched: 14.

This clonotype was seen only a few times. This chain links TRBV3-1 with TRBJ1-6, with D unresolved. V shed 1 base and J shed 0 bases, with 7 bases lying between them. The CDR3 has 16 residues. Germline loops: CDR1 LGHDT, CDR2 YNNKEL (reference sequence). The CDR3 coding sequence is TGTGCCAGCAGCCAAGCGTGGAGCTCCTATAATTCACCCCTCCACTTT. Translated: CASSQAWSSYNSPLHF.

The chain combines TRBV2 with TRBJ1-5; no reliable D call. CDR1 is SNHLY and CDR2 is FYNNEI in the germline V gene. CDR3 length equals 13 residues. V was clipped by 10 bases and J by 7 bases, with 17 bases between them. CDR3 loop: CATNWAGGQPQHF. CDR3 DNA: TGTGCCACCAACTGGGCAGGCGGGCAGCCCCAGCATTTT.

The gene calls are TRBV2 and TRBJ2-5, with 9 bases fitting TRBD1. The germline V gene encodes CDR1 SNHLY and CDR2 FYNNEI. V was clipped by 4 bases and J by 5 bases; unmatched bases: 11. The CDR3 runs 16 residues. The CDR3 sequence is CASSAQTGGVGETQYF. The DNA for the CDR3 is TGTGCCAGCAGTGCACAAACAGGGGGCGTAGGGGAGACCCAGTACTTC. Variable domain in full (rest from reference TRBV2 and TRBJ2-5): EPEVTQTPSHQVTQMGQEVILRCVPISNHLYFYWYRQILGQKVEFLVSFYNNEISEKSEIFDDQFSVERPDGSNFTLKIRSTKLEDSAMYFCASSAQTGGVGETQYFGPGTRLLVL.

There are a few counts of this clonotype. The J gene is TRBJ1-5, the V gene TRBV2, with D unclear. CDR1 is SNHLY and CDR2 is FYNNEI in the germline V gene. CDR3 length: 14 residues. V was cut by 5 bases and J by 4 bases, with 12 bases left in between. CDR3 in DNA: TGTGCCAGCAGTAACGGACTGACGAATCAGCCCCAGCATTTT. This sequence encodes CASSNGLTNQPQHF.

The chain is built from TRBV7-2 and TRBJ2-2; tentatively, D is TRBD1 or TRBD2 (5 bases each). Germline lookup yields CDR1 SGHTA and CDR2 FQGNSA. V was pared by 3 bases and J by 0 bases, with 11 bases between. There are 16 residues in the CDR3. This CDR3 is CASSLGDGSNTGELFF. The CDR3, as DNA: TGTGCCAGCAGCTTGGGGGACGGATCGAACACCGGGGAGCTGTTTTTT.

The V call is TRBV11-1, the J call TRBJ1-4; 8 nucleotides line up with TRBD1. The germline V gene has CDR1 SGHAT and CDR2 FQDESV (reference sequence). The CDR3 runs to 14 residues. Losses at the gene ends were 4 bases for V and 7 bases for J; bases not matched to a gene: 5. The CDR3 DNA reads as TGTGCCAGCAGCTCAGGGACAGGCGTTGAAAAACTGTTTTTT. Amino acids: CASSSGTGVEKLFF.

V gene TRBV7-9 combines with J gene TRBJ1-2; D not certain. This CDR3 is built from 14 residues. V lost 4 bases to trimming and J lost 4 bases, with 13 bases between them. The germline CDR1 and CDR2 sequences are SEHNR and FQNEAQ (reference sequence). The CDR3 DNA reads as TGTGCCAGCAGCTCCGCACAACGGGCCTATGGCTACACCTTC. Amino acid sequence: CASSSAQRAYGYTF.

Details on this clonotype: The CDR3 does not end in the conserved phenylalanine or tryptophan, so this is likely a read error. The DNA is omitted, as the CDR3 cannot be located on it reliably, and the CDR3 follows TCRdb's listing. This rearrangement joins TRBV14 to TRBJ1-3; the D call of TRBD1 is as the table states it, not checked on the DNA. CDR1 SGHDN and CDR2 FVKESK come from the germline V gene. Ends included, the CDR3 has 9 residues. The CDR3: CASSQGHYT.

This clonotype turned up a few times. The V and J genes are TRBV10-3 and TRBJ2-5; D ambiguous. The V and J ends lost 0 bases and 3 bases respectively, with 8 bases between them. CDR3 length: 14 residues. From germline, CDR1 is ENHRY and CDR2 SYGVKD. Written as DNA, the CDR3 is TGTGCCATCAGTGAGTCGAGTCGAGAAGAGACCCAGTACTTC. Protein sequence: CAISESSREETQYF.

This clonotype was seen many times. The chain combines TRBV7-2 with TRBJ1-5; D might be TRBD1 (6 bases). Germline V gene lookup returns CDR1 SGHTA and CDR2 FQGNSA. V lost 2 bases and J 5 bases, leaving 19 bases between the germline ends. This CDR3 contains 17 residues. The CDR3 spells CASSLFPHSRGDQPQHF. The CDR3 DNA sequence: TGTGCCAGCAGCTTATTTCCACATAGTAGGGGGGATCAGCCCCAGCATTTT.

CDR3 sequence reads: CASSTSGRAQETQYF. Written as DNA, the CDR3 is TGTGCCAGCAGCACTAGCGGGAGGGCCCAAGAGACCCAGTACTTC. The gene calls are TRBV3-1 and TRBJ2-5; 13 positions agree with TRBD2. There are 15 residues in the CDR3. Germline values: CDR1 LGHDT, CDR2 YNNKEL (reference sequence). J was trimmed by 1 base and V by 5 bases; bases with no gene match: 1.

This chain connects TRBV29-1 to TRBJ1-2; 8 bases line up with TRBD1. Germline V gene data show CDR1 as SQVTM and CDR2 as ANQGSEA. The CDR3 runs 13 residues. The junction had 5 bases not matched to a gene; V was cut back by 4 bases and J by 4 bases. This chain's CDR3 is CSVVPGTGYGYTF. The CDR3, as DNA: TGCAGCGTTGTCCCGGGGACAGGCTATGGCTACACCTTC.

The sample holds many counts of this clonotype. The chain combines TRBV10-3 with TRBJ2-5, with no clear D. V lost 4 bases to trimming and J lost 4 bases, with 16 bases between them. Germline assignment: CDR1 ENHRY and CDR2 SYGVKD. The CDR3 is made up of 15 amino acids. CDR3 region: CAISGEQSDGETQYF. CDR3 DNA sequence: TGTGCCATCAGTGGGGAACAGAGCGACGGAGAGACCCAGTACTTC.

The gene calls are TRBV12-3 or TRBV12-4 and TRBJ2-5; D is unclear. The V gene lost 4 bases and the J gene lost 12 bases, with 15 bases spanning the gap. The CDR3 spans 12 residues. The CDR3 nucleotides read TGTGCCAGCAGTTCCGGAGTAGGAGTGAAGTACTTC. This codes for CASSSGVGVKYF.

This clonotype was seen only once. This chain links TRBV12-3 or TRBV12-4 with TRBJ2-7, with no clear D. V lost 6 bases and J 2 bases, leaving 8 bases between the germline ends. The CDR3 runs to 12 residues. CDR3: CASSRTTYEQYF. The CDR3 DNA sequence: TGTGCCAGCAGCCGAACAACCTACGAGCAGTACTTC.

This chain links TRBV2 with TRBJ2-6; maybe TRBD1 (5 bases). Looked up from germline, CDR1 is SNHLY and CDR2 is FYNNEI. Trimming removed 4 bases from V and 2 bases from J, with 12 bases in between. This CDR3 is built from 16 residues. Here the CDR3 reads CASSGFKGPGANVLTF. The CDR3 nucleotides read TGTGCCAGCAGTGGGTTCAAGGGGCCTGGGGCCAACGTCCTGACTTTC. Drawing the rest from reference TRBV2 and TRBJ2-6, the complete variable domain is EPEVTQTPSHQVTQMGQEVILRCVPISNHLYFYWYRQILGQKVEFLVSFYNNEISEKSEIFDDQFSVERPDGSNFTLKIRSTKLEDSAMYFCASSGFKGPGANVLTFGAGSRLTVL.

Notes on this clonotype: A read error may explain this, as a much larger clone is one base away. The chain has TRBV10-3 and TRBJ2-5, with TRBD2 matching over 9 bases. CDR3 length: 13 residues. The J segment lost 4 bases and the V segment lost 6 bases, leaving 3 bases of the junction unmatched. The germline gives CDR1 ENHRY, CDR2 SYGVKD. CDR3 nucleotides: TGTGCCATCAGCCTACTAGCGGGAGAGACCCAGTACTTC. Its translation is CAISLLAGETQYF.

The chain couples TRBV15 to TRBJ1-2; D unclear. Per germline, CDR1 LNHNV and CDR2 YYDKDF (reference sequence). V lost 0 bases to trimming and J lost 3 bases, with 14 bases between them. The CDR3 runs to 16 residues. The CDR3 sequence: CATSRDQVGLHYGYTF. CDR3 DNA sequence: TGTGCCACCAGCAGAGATCAGGTCGGCCTGCACTATGGCTACACCTTC.

The gene calls are TRBV7-9 and TRBJ2-7; weak D call: TRBD2 (5 bases). The CDR3 contains 14 residues. V gave up 5 bases and J gave up 2 bases, with 13 bases separating them. The germline gives CDR1 SEHNR, CDR2 FQNEAQ (reference sequence). CDR3 sequence: CASSPGNSPYEQYF. The CDR3 region has the DNA TGTGCCAGCAGCCCCGGGAACTCGCCCTACGAGCAGTACTTC.

The chain carries TRBV2 and TRBJ2-7, with D unresolved. The CDR3 has 12 amino acids. CDR1 and CDR2 (germline): SNHLY, FYNNEI. V lost 5 bases, J lost 3 bases, and 8 bases lay in between. This chain's CDR3 is CASSSSIYEQYF. CDR3 nucleotides: TGTGCCAGCAGTAGCAGCATCTACGAGCAGTACTTC. The complete variable domain, with remaining parts taken from reference TRBV2 and TRBJ2-7, reads EPEVTQTPSHQVTQMGQEVILRCVPISNHLYFYWYRQILGQKVEFLVSFYNNEISEKSEIFDDQFSVERPDGSNFTLKIRSTKLEDSAMYFCASSSSIYEQYFGPGTRLTVT.

The chain uses TRBV7-8 and TRBJ2-5, with D uncertain. Germline values: CDR1 SGHVS, CDR2 FQNEAQ. The CDR3 is 13 amino acids. Trimming stripped 8 bases from V and 1 base from J, with 11 bases between. In DNA form, the CDR3 reads TGTGCCAGCTCACCATTGTCCCAAGAGACCCAGTACTTC. Protein: CASSPLSQETQYF.

Of note for this clonotype: A much larger clone differs by one base, so this may be a read error. The chain has TRBV7-9 and TRBJ1-4; weak D call: TRBD1 (6 bases). The germline V gene has CDR1 SEHNR and CDR2 FQNEAQ (reference sequence). The CDR3 extends over 14 amino acids. V was cut by 5 bases and J by 8 bases, with 15 bases left in between. CDR3 sequence reads: CASSQGGGGEKLFF. The CDR3 coding sequence is TGTGCCAGCAGCCAAGGGGGGGGAGGGGAAAAACTGTTTTTT. Filled out from reference TRBV7-9 and TRBJ1-4, the complete variable domain reads DTGVSQNPRHKITKRGQNVTFRCDPISEHNRLYWYRQTLGQGPEFLTYFQNEAQLEKSRLLSDRFSAERPKGSFSTLEIQRTEQGDSAMYLCASSQGGGGEKLFFGSGTQLSVL.

There are a few counts of this clonotype. The chain carries TRBV15 and TRBJ1-5; TRBD1 agrees at 7 bases. CDR3 size: 16 residues. V shed 5 bases, J shed 5 bases, and the junction held 12 bases outside the gene matches. Germline CDR1 reads LNHNV; CDR2 reads YYDKDF (reference sequence). CDR3 sequence: CATSRFGQAKDQPQHF. CDR3 coding DNA: TGTGCCACCAGCCGCTTCGGACAGGCAAAGGATCAGCCCCAGCATTTT.

The rearrangement uses TRBV10-3 and TRBJ2-5, with unresolved D. Germline CDR1 and CDR2: ENHRY and SYGVKD. V dropped 2 bases and J dropped 5 bases, with 6 bases sitting between them. This CDR3 has 12 residues. The CDR3 protein is CAISEGVETQYF. For the CDR3, the DNA is TGTGCCATCAGTGAGGGAGTCGAGACCCAGTACTTC.

V usage is TRBV2 and J usage is TRBJ1-5, with D possibly matching TRBD1 (6 bases). The V gene lost 4 bases and the J gene lost 0 bases, with 16 bases spanning the gap. CDR3 length equals 17 residues. From germline, CDR1 is SNHLY and CDR2 FYNNEI. CDR3 coding DNA: TGTGCCAGCAGTGGCGGGGGCACAATGAGTAGCAATCAGCCCCAGCATTTT. Its protein is CASSGGGTMSSNQPQHF. Based on the CDR3 plus reference TRBV2 and TRBJ1-5, the full variable domain is EPEVTQTPSHQVTQMGQEVILRCVPISNHLYFYWYRQILGQKVEFLVSFYNNEISEKSEIFDDQFSVERPDGSNFTLKIRSTKLEDSAMYFCASSGGGTMSSNQPQHFGDGTRLSIL.

This chain uses TRBV5-1 with TRBJ2-5; possible D gene TRBD1, 5 bases. The length of the CDR3 is 12 residues. CDR1 is SGHRS and CDR2 is YFSETQ in the germline V gene. Trimming cost V 7 bases and J 4 bases, with 11 bases left between them. The CDR3 DNA reads as TGCGCCAGCGGAACAGGCGTAGAGACCCAGTACTTC. This codes for CASGTGVETQYF.

Ten or more counts support this clonotype. The V call is TRBV7-2, the J call TRBJ2-2; 7 bases fit TRBD2. The CDR3 is made up of 13 amino acids. Unmatched junction bases numbered 2, after V lost 1 base and J lost 9 bases. Germline CDR1 reads SGHTA; CDR2 reads FQGNSA. CDR3 in amino acids: CASSLVTSRELFF. DNA of the CDR3: TGTGCCAGCAGCTTAGTGACTAGCCGGGAGCTGTTTTTT.

This chain uses TRBV10-2 with TRBJ2-5; 9 bases map to TRBD2. Germline lookup yields CDR1 WSHSY and CDR2 SAAADI. V lost 0 bases to trimming and J lost 5 bases; unmatched junction nucleotides: 4. The CDR3 runs to 15 residues. The chain's CDR3 is CASSESGLASETQYF. The CDR3 nucleotides read TGCGCCAGCAGTGAGTCGGGACTAGCAAGCGAGACCCAGTACTTC.